One sample yielded the 10 T cell receptor beta chains listed below, sequenced in a study of blood T cell repertoires in COVID-19. The method was immunoSEQ multiplex PCR; TCRdb's version includes in-frame clones alone and lacks a portion of them. Of around 130,000 clones listed, almost 85% are singletons. The material sequenced was peripheral blood. All receptors come from a man in his fifties or sixties with acute or convalescent COVID-19.

The chain links TRBV3-1 (or the pseudogene TRBV3-2) to TRBJ2-3; D call uncertain. The CDR3 extends over 14 amino acids. The germline gives CDR1 LGHDT, CDR2 YNNKEL (reference sequence). Trimming removed 4 bases from V and 2 bases from J, with 10 bases in between. CDR3 sequence: CASSRRTNTDTQYF. CDR3 in DNA: TGTGCCAGCAGCCGGCGTACTAACACAGATACGCAGTATTTT.

The chain joins TRBV6-5 to TRBJ2-1; no clear D gene. This CDR3 is built from 14 residues. The V and J ends lost 0 bases and 5 bases respectively, with 8 bases between them. Per the germline V gene, CDR1 is MNHEY and CDR2 is SVGAGI. CDR3 amino acids: CASSYSRADNEQFF. The DNA of the CDR3 is TGTGCCAGCAGTTACTCGAGAGCTGACAATGAGCAGTTCTTC.

The chain recombines TRBV6-5 with TRBJ1-3, with D possibly matching TRBD1 (6 bases). Germline V CDR1 and CDR2: MNHEY, SVGAGI. V lost 10 bases and J 2 bases, leaving 15 bases between the germline ends. This CDR3 is built from 14 residues. In DNA, the CDR3 is TGTGCCACCCGACAGGCACCACCTGGAAACACCATATATTTT. It is translated as CATRQAPPGNTIYF.

V usage is TRBV29-1 and J usage is TRBJ2-5, with unresolved D. V was cut by 5 bases and J by 2 bases, with 9 bases left in between. The CDR3 has 12 residues. Germline CDR1 and CDR2: SQVTM and ANQGSEA. CDR3 residues: CSVKGTQETQYF. The CDR3 DNA reads as TGCAGCGTTAAAGGTACACAAGAGACCCAGTACTTC.

The chain combines TRBV10-2 with TRBJ2-3; possible D gene TRBD1, 5 bases. This CDR3 is built from 12 residues. V lost 8 bases and J 0 bases, leaving 6 bases between the germline ends. The germline V gene encodes CDR1 WSHSY and CDR2 SAAADI. CDR3 sequence reads: CASGASTDTQYF. In DNA, the CDR3 is TGCGCCAGCGGGGCAAGCACAGATACGCAGTATTTT.

The chain is built from TRBV2 and TRBJ1-5; 7 bases agree with TRBD1. With V trimmed by 7 bases and J by 5 bases, 5 bases remained unmatched. This CDR3 is built from 13 residues. Per the germline V gene, CDR1 is SNHLY and CDR2 is FYNNEI. The CDR3 sequence is CASKPGQYQPQHF. The CDR3 DNA is TGTGCCAGCAAACCGGGACAGTATCAGCCCCAGCATTTT. Combining the CDR3 with reference TRBV2 and TRBJ1-5 gives the whole variable domain EPEVTQTPSHQVTQMGQEVILRCVPISNHLYFYWYRQILGQKVEFLVSFYNNEISEKSEIFDDQFSVERPDGSNFTLKIRSTKLEDSAMYFCASKPGQYQPQHFGDGTRLSIL.

V gene TRBV7-9 combines with J gene TRBJ1-5, with D uncertain. Trimming pared 5 bases from V and 2 bases from J, leaving 10 bases between. Germline values: CDR1 SEHNR, CDR2 FQNEAQ (reference sequence). This CDR3 comprises 14 residues. CDR3 sequence (DNA): TGTGCCAGCAGCGACTCTCGGGGCAATCAGCCCCAGCATTTT. It yields the protein CASSDSRGNQPQHF. Supplemented by reference TRBV7-9 and TRBJ1-5, the full variable domain reads DTGVSQNPRHKITKRGQNVTFRCDPISEHNRLYWYRQTLGQGPEFLTYFQNEAQLEKSRLLSDRFSAERPKGSFSTLEIQRTEQGDSAMYLCASSDSRGNQPQHFGDGTRLSIL.

The chain recombines TRBV5-4 with TRBJ2-5, with 9 positions matching TRBD1. The germline CDR1 and CDR2 sequences are SGHNT and YYREEE (reference sequence). V lost 0 bases, J lost 5 bases, and 5 bases stayed unmatched. The CDR3 sequence is 15 residues long. CDR3 nucleotide sequence: TGTGCCAGCAGCTTGGGGGGAGGACAGGGGGAGACCCAGTACTTC. Its protein product is CASSLGGGQGETQYF.

The V gene is TRBV27, the J gene TRBJ2-3, with a tentative D call TRBD2 (5 bases). The CDR3 length is 14 residues. Looked up from germline, CDR1 is MNHEY and CDR2 is SMNVEV (reference sequence). Trimming removed 5 bases from V and 1 base from J, with 10 bases in between. In DNA form, the CDR3 reads TGTGCCAGCAGTAGGAGACTACGCACAGATACGCAGTATTTT. Amino acid sequence: CASSRRLRTDTQYF.

J is TRBJ1-1 and V is TRBV4-2, with D uncertain. V lost 4 bases and J lost 3, with 6 bases in between. The CDR3 is made up of 12 amino acids. CDR1 LGHNA and CDR2 YNFKEQ come from the germline V gene. The CDR3 spells CASSPPDTEAFF. The CDR3 coding sequence is TGTGCCAGCAGCCCCCCGGACACTGAAGCTTTCTTT.